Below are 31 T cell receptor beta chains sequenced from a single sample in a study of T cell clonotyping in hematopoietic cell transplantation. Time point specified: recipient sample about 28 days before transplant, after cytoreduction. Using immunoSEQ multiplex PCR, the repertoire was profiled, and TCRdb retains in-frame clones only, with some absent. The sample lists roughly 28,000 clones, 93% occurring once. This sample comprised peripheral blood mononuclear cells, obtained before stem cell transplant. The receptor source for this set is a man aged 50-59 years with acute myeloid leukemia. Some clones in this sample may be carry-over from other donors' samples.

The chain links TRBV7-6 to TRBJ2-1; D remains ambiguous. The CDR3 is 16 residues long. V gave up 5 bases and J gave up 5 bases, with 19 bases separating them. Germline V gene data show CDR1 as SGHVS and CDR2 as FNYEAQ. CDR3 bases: TGTGCCAGCAGCCCAAAGGCGGCGGCTCATAACAATGAGCAGTTCTTC. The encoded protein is CASSPKAAAHNNEQFF.

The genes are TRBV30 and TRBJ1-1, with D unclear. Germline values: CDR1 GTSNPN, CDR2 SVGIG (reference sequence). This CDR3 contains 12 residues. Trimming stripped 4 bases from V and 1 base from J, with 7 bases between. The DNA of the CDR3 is TGTGCCTGGAATAGTCGGAACACTGAAGCTTTCTTT. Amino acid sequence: CAWNSRNTEAFF.

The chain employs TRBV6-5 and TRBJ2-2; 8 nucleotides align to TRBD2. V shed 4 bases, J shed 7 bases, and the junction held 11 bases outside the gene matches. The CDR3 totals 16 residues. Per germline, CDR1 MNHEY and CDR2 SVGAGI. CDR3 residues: CASSFSGVDASGELFF. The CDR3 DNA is TGTGCCAGCAGTTTTAGCGGGGTCGATGCAAGCGGGGAGCTGTTTTTT.

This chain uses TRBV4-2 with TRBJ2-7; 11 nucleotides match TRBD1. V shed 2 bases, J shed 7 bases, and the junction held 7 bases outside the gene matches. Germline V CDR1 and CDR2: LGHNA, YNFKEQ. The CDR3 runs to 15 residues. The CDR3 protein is CASSQPMDRGREQYF. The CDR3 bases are TGTGCCAGCAGCCAACCTATGGACAGGGGGCGGGAGCAGTACTTC.

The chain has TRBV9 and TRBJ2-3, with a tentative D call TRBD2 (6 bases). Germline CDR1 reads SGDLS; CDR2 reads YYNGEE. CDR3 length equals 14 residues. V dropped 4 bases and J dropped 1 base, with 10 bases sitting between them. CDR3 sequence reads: CASSISSGTDTQYF. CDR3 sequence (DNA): TGTGCCAGCAGCATTTCTAGCGGCACAGATACGCAGTATTTT.

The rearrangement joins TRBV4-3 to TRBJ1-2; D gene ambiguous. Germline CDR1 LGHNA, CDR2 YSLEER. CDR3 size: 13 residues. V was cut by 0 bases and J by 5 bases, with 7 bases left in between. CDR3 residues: CASSQDGSYGYTF. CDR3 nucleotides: TGCGCCAGCAGCCAAGACGGCAGTTATGGCTACACCTTC.

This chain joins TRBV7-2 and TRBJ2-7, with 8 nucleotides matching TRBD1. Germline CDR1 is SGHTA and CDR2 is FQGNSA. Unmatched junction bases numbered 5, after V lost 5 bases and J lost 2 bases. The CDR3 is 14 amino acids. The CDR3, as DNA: TGTGCCAGCAGCCTCAGACAGGGGCCCTACGAGCAGTACTTC. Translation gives CASSLRQGPYEQYF.

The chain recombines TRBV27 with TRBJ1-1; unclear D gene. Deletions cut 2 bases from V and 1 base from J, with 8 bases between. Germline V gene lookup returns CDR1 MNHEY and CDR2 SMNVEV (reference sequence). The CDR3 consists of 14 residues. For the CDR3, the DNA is TGTGCCAGCAGTTTAAACGGTGGGAACACTGAAGCTTTCTTT. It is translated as CASSLNGGNTEAFF.

The CDR3 region is CASSYGNEQYF. The CDR3 nucleotides are TGTGCCAGCAGCTACGGGAACGAGCAGTACTTC. This sequence joins TRBV7-9 and TRBJ2-7, with a possible D match to TRBD2 (5 bases). The CDR3 is made up of 11 amino acids. The V and J ends lost 4 bases and 5 bases respectively, with 6 bases between them. Per the germline V gene, CDR1 is SEHNR and CDR2 is FQNEAQ (reference sequence).

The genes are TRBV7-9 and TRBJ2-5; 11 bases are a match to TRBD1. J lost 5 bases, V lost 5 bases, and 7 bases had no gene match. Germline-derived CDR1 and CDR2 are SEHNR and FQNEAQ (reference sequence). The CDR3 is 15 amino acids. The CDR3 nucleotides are TGTGCCAGCAGCCGAGGACAGGGGGCGGATGAGACCCAGTACTTC. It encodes CASSRGQGADETQYF.

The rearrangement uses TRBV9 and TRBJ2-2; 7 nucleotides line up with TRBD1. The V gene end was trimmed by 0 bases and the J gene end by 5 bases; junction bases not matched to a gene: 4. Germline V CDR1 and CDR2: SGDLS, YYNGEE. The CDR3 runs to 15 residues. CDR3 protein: CASSVAGRGTGELFF. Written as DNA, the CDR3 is TGTGCCAGCAGCGTAGCAGGCAGGGGGACCGGGGAGCTGTTTTTT.

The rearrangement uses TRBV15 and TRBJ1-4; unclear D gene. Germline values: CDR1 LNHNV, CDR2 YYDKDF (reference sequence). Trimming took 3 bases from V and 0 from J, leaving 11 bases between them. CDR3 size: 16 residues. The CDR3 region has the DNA TGTGCCACCAGCAGGGGTACATCTGCAACTAATGAAAAACTGTTTTTT. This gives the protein CATSRGTSATNEKLFF.

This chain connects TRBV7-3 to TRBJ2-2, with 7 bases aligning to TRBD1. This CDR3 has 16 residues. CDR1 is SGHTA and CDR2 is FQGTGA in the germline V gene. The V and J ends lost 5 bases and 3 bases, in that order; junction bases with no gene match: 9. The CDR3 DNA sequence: TGTGCCAGCAGCCGTTCGACAGGGTATGACACCGGGGAGCTGTTTTTT. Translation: CASSRSTGYDTGELFF.

CDR3 in DNA: TGCGCCAGCAGCTTGGGACTAGCGGGAGGAACCTACAATGAGCAGTTCTTC. As protein: CASSLGLAGGTYNEQFF. The rearrangement links TRBV5-1 to TRBJ2-1; 13 positions match TRBD2. Germline V gives CDR1 SGHRS, CDR2 YFSETQ. The CDR3 totals 17 residues. V trimming: 0 bases; J trimming: 2 bases; junction bases outside the gene matches: 2.

The CDR3 loop reads CASSLYHSELAKGYEQYF. The CDR3 DNA reads as TGTGCCAGCAGCTTATACCATTCGGAGCTAGCGAAAGGGTACGAGCAGTACTTC. The V call is TRBV7-2, the J call TRBJ2-7, with TRBD2 as a possible D gene (6 bases). This CDR3 contains 18 residues. From germline, CDR1 is SGHTA and CDR2 FQGNSA. The germline V and J ends were trimmed by 2 bases and 4 bases, with 24 bases remaining between them.

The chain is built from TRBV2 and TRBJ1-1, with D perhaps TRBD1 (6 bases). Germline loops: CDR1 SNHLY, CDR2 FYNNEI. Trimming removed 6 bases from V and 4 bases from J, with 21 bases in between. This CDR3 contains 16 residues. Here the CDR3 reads CASSGGMGGAGTEAFF. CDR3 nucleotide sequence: TGTGCCAGCAGCGGTGGAATGGGGGGCGCGGGCACTGAAGCTTTCTTT.

CDR3 sequence reads: CSAGSVGVADTQYF. In nucleotides, the CDR3 is TGCAGCGCCGGTAGCGTAGGAGTGGCAGATACGCAGTATTTT. This chain connects TRBV29-1 to TRBJ2-3; a weak D match, TRBD2 (5 bases). Germline V gene lookup returns CDR1 SQVTM and CDR2 ANQGSEA. Trimming stripped 7 bases from V and 4 bases from J, with 18 bases between. The CDR3 is made up of 14 amino acids.

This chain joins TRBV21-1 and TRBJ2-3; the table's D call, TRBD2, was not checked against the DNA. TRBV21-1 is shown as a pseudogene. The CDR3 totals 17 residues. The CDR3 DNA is TGTGCCAGCAGCGCCATCCCCGGGTGGAGGTGGGCAGATACGCAGTATTTT. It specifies CASSAIPGWRWADTQYF.

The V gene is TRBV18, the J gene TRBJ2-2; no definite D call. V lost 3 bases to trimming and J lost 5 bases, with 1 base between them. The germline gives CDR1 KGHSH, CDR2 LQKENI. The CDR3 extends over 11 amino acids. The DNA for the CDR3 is TGTGCCAGCTCACCGACCGGGGAGCTGTTTTTT. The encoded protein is CASSPTGELFF.

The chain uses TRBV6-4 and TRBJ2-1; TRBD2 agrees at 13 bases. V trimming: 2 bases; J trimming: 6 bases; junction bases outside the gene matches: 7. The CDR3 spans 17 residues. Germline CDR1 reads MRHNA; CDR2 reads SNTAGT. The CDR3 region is CASSDVGGTSGANEQFF. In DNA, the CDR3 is TGTGCCAGCAGTGACGTAGGAGGGACTAGCGGGGCCAATGAGCAGTTCTTC.

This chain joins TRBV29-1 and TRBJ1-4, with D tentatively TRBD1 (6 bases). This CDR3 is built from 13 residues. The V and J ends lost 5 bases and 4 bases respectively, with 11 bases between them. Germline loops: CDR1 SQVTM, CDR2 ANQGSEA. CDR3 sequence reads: CSVTGRDNEKLFF. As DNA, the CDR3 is TGCAGCGTTACAGGGCGAGATAATGAAAAACTGTTTTTT.

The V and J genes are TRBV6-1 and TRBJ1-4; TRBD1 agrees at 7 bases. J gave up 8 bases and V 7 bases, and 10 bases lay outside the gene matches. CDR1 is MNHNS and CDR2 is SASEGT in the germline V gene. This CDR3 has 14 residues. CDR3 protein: CASTEQGGGEKLFF. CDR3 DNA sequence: TGTGCCAGCACCGAGCAGGGGGGGGGCGAAAAACTGTTTTTT.

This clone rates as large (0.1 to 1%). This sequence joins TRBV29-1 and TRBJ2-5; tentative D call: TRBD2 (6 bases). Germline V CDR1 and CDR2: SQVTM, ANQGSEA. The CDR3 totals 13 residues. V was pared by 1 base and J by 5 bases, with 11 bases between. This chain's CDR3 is CSVEGGVVETQYF. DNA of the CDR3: TGCAGCGTTGAAGGCGGGGTAGTCGAGACCCAGTACTTC.

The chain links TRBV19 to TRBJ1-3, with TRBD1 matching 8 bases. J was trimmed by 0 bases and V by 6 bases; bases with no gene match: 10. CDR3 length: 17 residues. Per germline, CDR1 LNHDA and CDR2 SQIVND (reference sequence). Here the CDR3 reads CASREPGQALSGNTIYF. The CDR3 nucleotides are TGTGCCAGTAGGGAACCGGGACAGGCACTCTCTGGAAACACCATATATTTT.

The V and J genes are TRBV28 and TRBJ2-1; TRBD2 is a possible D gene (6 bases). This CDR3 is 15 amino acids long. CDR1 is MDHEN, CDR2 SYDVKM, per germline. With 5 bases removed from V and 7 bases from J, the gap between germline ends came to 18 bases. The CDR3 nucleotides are TGTGCCAGCAGTCCGCACGTAGCGGCTTTAAATGAGCAGTTCTTC. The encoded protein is CASSPHVAALNEQFF.

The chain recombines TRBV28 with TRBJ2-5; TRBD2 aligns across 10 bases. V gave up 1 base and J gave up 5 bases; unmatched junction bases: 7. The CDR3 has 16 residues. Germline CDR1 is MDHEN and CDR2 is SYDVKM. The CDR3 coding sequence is TGTGCCAGCAGTTTATACTCTAGCGGGAGTAGGGAGACCCAGTACTTC. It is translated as CASSLYSSGSRETQYF.

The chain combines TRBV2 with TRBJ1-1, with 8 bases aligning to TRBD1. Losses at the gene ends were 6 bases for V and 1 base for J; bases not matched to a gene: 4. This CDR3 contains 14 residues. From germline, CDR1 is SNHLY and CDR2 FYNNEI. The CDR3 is CASSIQGGNTEAFF. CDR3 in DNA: TGTGCCAGCAGCATACAGGGGGGGAACACTGAAGCTTTCTTT.

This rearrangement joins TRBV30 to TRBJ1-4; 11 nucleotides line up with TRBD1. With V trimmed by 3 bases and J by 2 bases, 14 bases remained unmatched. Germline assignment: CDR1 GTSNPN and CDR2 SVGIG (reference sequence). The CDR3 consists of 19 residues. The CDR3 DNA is TGTGCCTGGAGCCCATGGGGACAGGGGGAAGCGTCGACTAATGAAAAACTGTTTTTT. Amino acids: CAWSPWGQGEASTNEKLFF.

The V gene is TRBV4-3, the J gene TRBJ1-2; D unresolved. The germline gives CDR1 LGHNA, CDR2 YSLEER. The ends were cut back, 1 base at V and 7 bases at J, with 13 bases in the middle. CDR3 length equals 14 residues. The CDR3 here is CASSQAKGVGGYTF. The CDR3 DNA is TGCGCCAGCAGCCAAGCGAAGGGCGTAGGTGGCTACACCTTC.

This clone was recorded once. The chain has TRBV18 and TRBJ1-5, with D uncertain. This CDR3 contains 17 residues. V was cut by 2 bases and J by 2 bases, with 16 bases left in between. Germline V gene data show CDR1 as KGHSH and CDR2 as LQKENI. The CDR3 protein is CASSPIGKASGNQPQHF. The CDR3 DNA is TGTGCCAGCTCACCAATAGGGAAGGCGTCGGGCAATCAGCCCCAGCATTTT.

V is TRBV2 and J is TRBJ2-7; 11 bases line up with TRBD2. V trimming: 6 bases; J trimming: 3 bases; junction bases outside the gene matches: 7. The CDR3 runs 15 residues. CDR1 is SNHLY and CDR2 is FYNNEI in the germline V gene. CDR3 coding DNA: TGTGCCAGCAGGGGAGGGACTAGCGGAGGCTACGAGCAGTACTTC. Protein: CASRGGTSGGYEQYF.